This T cell receptor beta chain was found in a study of T cell responses to AZD1222 COVID-19 vaccine. Profiling relied on immunoSEQ multiplex PCR, and the TCRdb table lists in-frame clones only, not all of them. This table holds roughly 150,000 clones, about 93% found once. The CDR3 totals 14 residues. V was shortened by 5 bases and J by 6 bases, with 16 bases between the two germline ends. CDR1 is KGHDR, CDR2 SFDVKD, per germline. This sequence originates from an adult in good health. This chain connects TRBV24-1 to TRBJ2-7, with a possible D match to TRBD2 (6 bases). The material was peripheral blood, obtained on day 0 of AZD1222 vaccination. The CDR3 protein is CATSGPGLRREQYF. In DNA form, the CDR3 reads TGTGCCACCAGTGGCCCGGGACTCCGACGCGAGCAGTACTTC.